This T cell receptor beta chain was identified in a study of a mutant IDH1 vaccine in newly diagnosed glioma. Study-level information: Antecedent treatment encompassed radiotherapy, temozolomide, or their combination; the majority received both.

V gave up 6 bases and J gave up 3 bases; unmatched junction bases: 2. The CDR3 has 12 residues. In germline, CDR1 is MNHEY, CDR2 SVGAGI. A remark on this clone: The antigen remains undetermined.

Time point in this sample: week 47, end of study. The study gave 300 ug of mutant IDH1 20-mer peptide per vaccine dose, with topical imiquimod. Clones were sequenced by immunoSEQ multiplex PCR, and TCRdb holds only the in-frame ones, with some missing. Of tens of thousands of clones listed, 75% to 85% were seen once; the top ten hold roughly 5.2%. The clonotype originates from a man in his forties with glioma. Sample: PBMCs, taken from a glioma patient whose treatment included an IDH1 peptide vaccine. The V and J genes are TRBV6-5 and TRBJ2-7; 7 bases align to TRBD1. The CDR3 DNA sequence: TGTGCCAGCAGCAGGGGGAACTACGAGCAGTACTTC. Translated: CASSRGNYEQYF.